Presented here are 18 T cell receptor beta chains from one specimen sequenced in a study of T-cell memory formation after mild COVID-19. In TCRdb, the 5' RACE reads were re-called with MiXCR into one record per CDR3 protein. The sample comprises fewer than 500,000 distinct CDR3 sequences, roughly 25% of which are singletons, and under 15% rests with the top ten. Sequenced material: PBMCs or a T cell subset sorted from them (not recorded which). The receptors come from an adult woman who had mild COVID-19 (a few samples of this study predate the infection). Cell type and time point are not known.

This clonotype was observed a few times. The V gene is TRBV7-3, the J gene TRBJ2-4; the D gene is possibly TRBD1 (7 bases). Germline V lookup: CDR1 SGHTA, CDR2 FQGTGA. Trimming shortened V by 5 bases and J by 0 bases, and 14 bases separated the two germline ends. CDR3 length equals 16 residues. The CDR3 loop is CASSPQGGLAKNIQYF. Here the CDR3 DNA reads TGTGCCAGCAGCCCCCAGGGGGGCCTAGCCAAAAACATTCAGTACTTC.

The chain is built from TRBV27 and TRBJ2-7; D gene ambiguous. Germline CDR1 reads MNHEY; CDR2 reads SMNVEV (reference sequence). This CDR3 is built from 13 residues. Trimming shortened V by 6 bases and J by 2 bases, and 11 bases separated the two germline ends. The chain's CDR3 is CASSFSRPYEQYF. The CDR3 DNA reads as TGTGCCAGCAGCTTTAGCAGGCCCTACGAGCAGTACTTC.

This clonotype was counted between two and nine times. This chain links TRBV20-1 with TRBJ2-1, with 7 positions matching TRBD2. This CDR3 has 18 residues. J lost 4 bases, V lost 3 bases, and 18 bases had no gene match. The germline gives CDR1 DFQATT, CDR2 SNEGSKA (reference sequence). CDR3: CSARDLKRDRLLYNEQFF. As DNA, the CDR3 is TGCAGTGCTAGGGATTTAAAGCGGGACCGCCTTCTTTACAATGAGCAGTTCTTC.

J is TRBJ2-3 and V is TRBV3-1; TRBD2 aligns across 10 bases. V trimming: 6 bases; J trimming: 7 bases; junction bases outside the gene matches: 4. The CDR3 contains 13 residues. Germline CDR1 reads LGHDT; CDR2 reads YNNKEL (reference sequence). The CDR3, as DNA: TGTGCCAGCAGACGGACTAGCGGTCATACGCAGTATTTT. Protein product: CASRRTSGHTQYF.

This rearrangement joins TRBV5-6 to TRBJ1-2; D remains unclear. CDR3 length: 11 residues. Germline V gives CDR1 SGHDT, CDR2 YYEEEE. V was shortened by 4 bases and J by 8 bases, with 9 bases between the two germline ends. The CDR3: CASSRSGGYTF. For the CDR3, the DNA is TGTGCCAGCAGCCGGTCGGGGGGCTACACCTTC.

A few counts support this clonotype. The CDR3 DNA reads as TGCAGTGCTAGATCCGGGACAGGGACTTACTATGGCTACACCTTC. Residues: CSARSGTGTYYGYTF. V is TRBV20-1 and J is TRBJ1-2, with 9 bases that match TRBD1. Germline V gene sequence: CDR1 DFQATT, CDR2 SNEGSKA (reference sequence). The CDR3 loop spans 15 amino acids. V gave up 2 bases and J gave up 3 bases; unmatched junction bases: 7.

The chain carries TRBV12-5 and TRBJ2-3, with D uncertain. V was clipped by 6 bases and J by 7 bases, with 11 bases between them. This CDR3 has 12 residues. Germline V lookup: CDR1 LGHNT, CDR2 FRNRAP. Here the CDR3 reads CASGSAKNTQYF. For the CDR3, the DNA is TGTGCTAGTGGATCCGCAAAAAATACGCAGTATTTT.

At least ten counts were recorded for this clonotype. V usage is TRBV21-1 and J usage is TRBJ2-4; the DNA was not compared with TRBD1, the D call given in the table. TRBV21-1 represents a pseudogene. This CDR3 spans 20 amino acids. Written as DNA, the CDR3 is TGTGCCAGCAGTCTAGCCCCCTCCCCCGGGACAGGGAAAGCCAAAAACATTCAGTACTTC. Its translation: CASSLAPSPGTGKAKNIQYF.

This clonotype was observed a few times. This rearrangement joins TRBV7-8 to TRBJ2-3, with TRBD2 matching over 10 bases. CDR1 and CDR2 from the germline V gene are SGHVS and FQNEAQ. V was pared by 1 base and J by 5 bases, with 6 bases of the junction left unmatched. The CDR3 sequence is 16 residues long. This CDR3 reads CASSLESGGGVDTQYF. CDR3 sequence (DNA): TGTGCCAGCAGCTTAGAAAGCGGGGGGGGAGTAGATACGCAGTATTTT.

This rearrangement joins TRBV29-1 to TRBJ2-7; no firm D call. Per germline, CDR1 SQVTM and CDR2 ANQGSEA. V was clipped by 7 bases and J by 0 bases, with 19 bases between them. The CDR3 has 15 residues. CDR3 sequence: CSAARRRVNSYEQYF. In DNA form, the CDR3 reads TGCAGCGCTGCTAGACGCCGGGTTAACTCCTACGAGCAGTACTTC.

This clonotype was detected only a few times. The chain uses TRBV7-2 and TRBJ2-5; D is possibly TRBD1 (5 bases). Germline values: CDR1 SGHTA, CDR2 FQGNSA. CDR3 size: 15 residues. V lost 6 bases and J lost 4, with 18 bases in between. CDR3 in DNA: TGTGCCAGCAGTCCCAAAAACCAGGGCCCAGAGACCCAGTACTTC. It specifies CASSPKNQGPETQYF.

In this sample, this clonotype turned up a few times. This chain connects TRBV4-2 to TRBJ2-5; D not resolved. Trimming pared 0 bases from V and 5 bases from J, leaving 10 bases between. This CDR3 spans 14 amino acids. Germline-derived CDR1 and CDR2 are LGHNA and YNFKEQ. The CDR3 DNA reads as TGTGCCAGCAGCCAAGAGGCCAGCGAGGAGACCCAGTACTTC. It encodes CASSQEASEETQYF.

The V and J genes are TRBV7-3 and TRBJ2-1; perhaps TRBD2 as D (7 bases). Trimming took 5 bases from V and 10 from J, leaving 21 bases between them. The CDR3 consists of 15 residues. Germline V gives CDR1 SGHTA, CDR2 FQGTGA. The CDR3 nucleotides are TGTGCCAGCAGCCGAGGAGAGGGGGGGCCGAGGGAGCAGTTCTTC. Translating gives CASSRGEGGPREQFF.

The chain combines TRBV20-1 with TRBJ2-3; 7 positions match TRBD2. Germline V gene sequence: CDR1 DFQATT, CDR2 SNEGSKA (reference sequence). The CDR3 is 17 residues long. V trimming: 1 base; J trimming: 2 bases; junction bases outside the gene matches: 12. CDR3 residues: CSARAPLAGSHTDTQYF. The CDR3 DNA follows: TGCAGTGCTAGAGCTCCCTTAGCGGGTTCCCACACAGATACGCAGTATTTT.

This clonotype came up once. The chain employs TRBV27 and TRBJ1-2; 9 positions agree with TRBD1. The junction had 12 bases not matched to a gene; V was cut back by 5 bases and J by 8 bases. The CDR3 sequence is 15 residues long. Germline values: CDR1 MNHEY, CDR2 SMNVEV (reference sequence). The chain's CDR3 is CASSAGYRGPRGYTF. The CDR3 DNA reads TGTGCCAGCAGTGCGGGATACAGGGGGCCACGGGGCTACACCTTC.

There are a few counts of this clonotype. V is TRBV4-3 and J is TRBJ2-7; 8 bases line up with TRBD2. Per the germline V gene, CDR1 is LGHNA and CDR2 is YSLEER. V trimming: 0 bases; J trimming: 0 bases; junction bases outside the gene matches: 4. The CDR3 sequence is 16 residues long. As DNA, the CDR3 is TGCGCCAGCAGCCAAGAATTACTAGCGGCCTCCTACGAGCAGTACTTC. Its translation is CASSQELLAASYEQYF.

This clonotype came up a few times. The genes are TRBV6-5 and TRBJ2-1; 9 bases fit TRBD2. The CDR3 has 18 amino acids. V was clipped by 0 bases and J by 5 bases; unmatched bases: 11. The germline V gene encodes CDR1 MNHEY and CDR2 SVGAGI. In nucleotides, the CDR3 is TGTGCCAGCAGTTACTCTAGCGGGAGCGAAAAAGGAGACAATGAGCAGTTCTTC. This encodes CASSYSSGSEKGDNEQFF.

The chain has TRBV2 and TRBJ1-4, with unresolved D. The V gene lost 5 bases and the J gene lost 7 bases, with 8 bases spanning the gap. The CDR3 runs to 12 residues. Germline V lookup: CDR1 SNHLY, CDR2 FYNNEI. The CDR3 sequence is CASSYVVEKLFF. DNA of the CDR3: TGTGCCAGCAGTTACGTGGTTGAAAAACTGTTTTTT. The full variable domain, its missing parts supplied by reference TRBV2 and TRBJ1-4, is EPEVTQTPSHQVTQMGQEVILRCVPISNHLYFYWYRQILGQKVEFLVSFYNNEISEKSEIFDDQFSVERPDGSNFTLKIRSTKLEDSAMYFCASSYVVEKLFFGSGTQLSVL.